The 16 T cell receptor beta chains below were found in one sample sequenced in a study of blood T cell repertoires in COVID-19 (TCRdb year 2020). Receptor amplification or capture employed the immunoSEQ multiplex PCR assay. Not all clones reach the TCRdb copy of this immuneACCESS table, which keeps in-frame sequences only. Checked studies attribute under half of the gap to unresolved V genes and leave the rest unexplained. This sample holds roughly 230,000 clones; 90% were observed only once. The ten largest clones represent about 2% of the sample. Input material: peripheral blood. These receptors were obtained from a woman aged 55-69 years with COVID-19, enrolled during active disease.

Details on this clone: One junction end disagrees with the germline gene, perhaps due to a read error. The gene calls are TRBV7-7 and TRBJ1-3, with TRBD1 matching over 9 bases. CDR1 SSHAT and CDR2 FNYEAQ come from the germline V gene (reference sequence). The CDR3 length is 20 residues. CDR3 amino acids: CASSLGTGIPPGAVRNTIYF. DNA for the CDR3: TGTGCTAGCAGCTTAGGGACAGGGATACCACCGGGGGCCGTCCGCAACACCATATATTTT.

The chain recombines TRBV28 with TRBJ1-6; D unresolved. V was pared by 8 bases and J by 6 bases, with 14 bases between. The CDR3 totals 14 residues. Germline CDR1 is MDHEN and CDR2 is SYDVKM. The CDR3 reads CASVPGYSNSPLHF. The CDR3 nucleotides are TGTGCCAGCGTCCCGGGGTATTCTAATTCACCCCTCCACTTT.

The V call is TRBV19, the J call TRBJ2-6, with a weak D call TRBD2 (6 bases). Deletions cut 6 bases from V and 0 bases from J, with 15 bases between. The CDR3 totals 17 residues. CDR1 LNHDA and CDR2 SQIVND come from the germline V gene (reference sequence). The chain's CDR3 is CASRRGAGRSGANVLTF. The CDR3 DNA reads TGTGCCAGTAGGCGGGGCGCCGGGCGCTCTGGGGCCAACGTCCTGACTTTC. The full variable domain, completed using reference TRBV19 and TRBJ2-6, is DGGITQSPKYLFRKEGQNVTLSCEQNLNHDAMYWYRQDPGQGLRLIYYSQIVNDFQKGDIAEGYSVSREKKESFPLTVTSAQKNPTAFYLCASRRGAGRSGANVLTFGAGSRLTVL.

V is TRBV18 and J is TRBJ2-7; D gene ambiguous. The ends were cut back, 5 bases at V and 0 bases at J, with 11 bases in the middle. Germline-derived CDR1 and CDR2 are KGHSH and LQKENI. This CDR3 has 14 amino acids. CDR3 coding DNA: TGTGCCAGCTCATTACAAGAAGACTCCTACGAGCAGTACTTC. Its protein is CASSLQEDSYEQYF.

This clone was detected only once. V and J are TRBV11-2 and TRBJ1-1; D uncertain. Germline V CDR1 and CDR2: SGHAT, FQNNGV. Trimming shortened V by 1 base and J by 1 base, and 10 bases separated the two germline ends. This CDR3 comprises 15 residues. CDR3 protein: CASSLGSGWNTEAFF. The CDR3 DNA reads as TGTGCCAGCAGCTTAGGATCAGGCTGGAACACTGAAGCTTTCTTT.

The chain carries TRBV25-1 and TRBJ1-2, with 9 bases that match TRBD1. Unmatched junction bases numbered 17, after V lost 7 bases and J lost 5 bases. The length of the CDR3 is 17 residues. Germline V gene data show CDR1 as MGHDK and CDR2 as SYGVNS. CDR3 sequence reads: CASTLGTGSTNIYGYTF. For the CDR3, the DNA is TGTGCCAGCACTCTAGGGACAGGGAGCACGAATATTTATGGCTACACCTTC.

This chain joins TRBV27 and TRBJ2-5, with D possibly TRBD1 on 6 matching bases. The V end was cut by 0 bases, the J end by 4 bases, with 9 bases between. The length of the CDR3 is 14 residues. From germline, CDR1 is MNHEY and CDR2 SMNVEV (reference sequence). DNA of the CDR3: TGTGCCAGCAGTTTATCACGCAGGGGAGAGACCCAGTACTTC. Protein: CASSLSRRGETQYF.

The gene calls are TRBV11-2 and TRBJ2-6; 8 bases fit TRBD1. CDR3 length: 17 residues. V dropped 5 bases and J dropped 0; count of bases not matched to a gene: 6. Germline CDR1 and CDR2: SGHAT and FQNNGV. The CDR3 loop is CASSRGQAFSGANVLTF. The CDR3 DNA sequence: TGTGCCAGCAGCCGGGGACAGGCCTTCTCTGGGGCCAACGTCCTGACTTTC. Full variable domain (missing parts from reference TRBV11-2 and TRBJ2-6): EAGVAQSPRYKIIEKRQSVAFWCNPISGHATLYWYQQILGQGPKLLIQFQNNGVVDDSQLPKDRFSAERLKGVDSTLKIQPAKLEDSAVYLCASSRGQAFSGANVLTFGAGSRLTVL.

The gene calls are TRBV19 and TRBJ1-1; possibly TRBD1 for D (6 bases). Trimming pared 5 bases from V and 1 base from J, leaving 14 bases between. Germline CDR1 reads LNHDA; CDR2 reads SQIVND (reference sequence). This CDR3 contains 15 residues. CDR3 coding DNA: TGTGCCAGTAGTCCCCGGGGAGGGGGGAACACTGAAGCTTTCTTT. Translating it yields CASSPRGGGNTEAFF. The full variable domain, its missing parts supplied by reference TRBV19 and TRBJ1-1, is DGGITQSPKYLFRKEGQNVTLSCEQNLNHDAMYWYRQDPGQGLRLIYYSQIVNDFQKGDIAEGYSVSREKKESFPLTVTSAQKNPTAFYLCASSPRGGGNTEAFFGQGTRLTVV.

The chain joins TRBV5-1 to TRBJ2-7; 7 positions agree with TRBD1. The CDR3 loop spans 14 amino acids. The V gene's germline CDR1 is SGHRS and CDR2 YFSETQ. The J segment lost 3 bases and the V segment lost 8 bases, leaving 11 bases of the junction unmatched. As DNA, the CDR3 is TGCGCCAGTATGGACAGGCCTGACCACTACGAGCAGTACTTC. Translating gives CASMDRPDHYEQYF.

The chain carries TRBV29-1 and TRBJ1-1; D is ambiguous. This CDR3 spans 13 amino acids. In germline, CDR1 is SQVTM, CDR2 ANQGSEA. V was trimmed by 4 bases and J by 2 bases, leaving 11 bases between them. The CDR3 coding sequence is TGCAGCGTTGCTCGGGGATCTAACACTGAAGCTTTCTTT. It codes for CSVARGSNTEAFF.

This chain uses TRBV4-2 with TRBJ1-2; tentative D call: TRBD1 (6 bases). CDR3 size: 14 residues. The germline V gene has CDR1 LGHNA and CDR2 YNFKEQ. Trimming shortened V by 3 bases and J by 3 bases, and 11 bases separated the two germline ends. The CDR3 region is CASSQQDRDYGYTF. CDR3 bases: TGTGCCAGCAGCCAGCAGGACAGAGACTATGGCTACACCTTC.

The V call is TRBV3-1 (or the pseudogene TRBV3-2), the J call TRBJ2-5, with 7 bases that match TRBD1. There are 14 residues in the CDR3. V shed 5 bases and J 2 bases; nucleotides not matched to a gene: 5. CDR1 is LGHDT, CDR2 YNNKEL, per germline (reference sequence). CDR3 residues: CASSSSDRQETQYF. The CDR3 DNA follows: TGTGCCAGCAGCTCCTCGGACAGGCAAGAGACCCAGTACTTC.

CDR3 region: CASSHSDRPTYNEQFF. Here the CDR3 DNA reads TGCGCCAGCAGCCACTCGGACAGGCCAACTTACAATGAGCAGTTCTTC. The chain is built from TRBV4-3 and TRBJ2-1; 7 bases line up with TRBD1. The CDR3 is 16 amino acids. The germline gives CDR1 LGHNA, CDR2 YSLEER. With V trimmed by 3 bases and J by 4 bases, 9 bases remained unmatched.

Remarks on this clone: Other nucleotide sequences from this sample produce the same CDR3. The CDR3 region has the DNA TGTGCCAGCAGTCGGGGAAACTATGGCTACACCTTC. This sequence encodes CASSRGNYGYTF. This rearrangement joins TRBV6-5 to TRBJ1-2; D ambiguous. CDR1 and CDR2 (germline): MNHEY, SVGAGI. V lost 5 bases, J lost 2 bases, and 6 bases lay in between. This CDR3 spans 12 amino acids.

This clone was picked up one time. The chain recombines TRBV5-6 with TRBJ1-1, with D maybe TRBD1 (5 bases). This CDR3 region has 16 residues. The germline V gene encodes CDR1 SGHDT and CDR2 YYEEEE. Trimming cost V 4 bases and J 8 bases, with 24 bases left between them. The CDR3 DNA is TGTGCCAGCAGCGTGAGCAGGGAATGGATCAGGCGGGAAGCTTTCTTT. This codes for CASSVSREWIRREAFF.